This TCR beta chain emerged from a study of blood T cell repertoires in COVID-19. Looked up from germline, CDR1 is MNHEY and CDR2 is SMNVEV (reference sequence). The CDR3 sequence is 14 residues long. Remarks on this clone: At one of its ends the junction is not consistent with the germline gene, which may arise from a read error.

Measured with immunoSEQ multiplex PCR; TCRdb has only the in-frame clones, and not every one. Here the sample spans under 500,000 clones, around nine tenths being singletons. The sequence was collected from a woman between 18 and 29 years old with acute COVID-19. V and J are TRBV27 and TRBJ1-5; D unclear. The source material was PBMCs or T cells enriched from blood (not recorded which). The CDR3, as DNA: TGTGCCAGCAGTATATCCCCCACGAGTCAGCCCCAGCATTTT. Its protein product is CASSISPTSQPQHF.